This TCR beta chain was sequenced for a study of response to subunit inactivated influenza vaccine. Study results and limitations: T cells newly recruited by each seasonal influenza vaccination are few, the authors suggested.

For this clonotype: Its antigen remains unknown.

The length of the CDR3 is 21 residues. CDR1 SGHAT and CDR2 FQDESV come from the germline V gene (reference sequence). The V gene end was trimmed by 3 bases and the J gene end by 2 bases; junction bases not matched to a gene: 15. Each CDR3 protein is one row after TCRdb ran MiXCR on the RT-PCR reads. The profile covers some 500,000 distinct CDR3 sequences, with 15% to 20% appearing a single time and approximately 3% taken by the ten largest. This receptor was obtained from a man aged 50 to 69 who received an inactivated influenza vaccine. Sample: CD4+ T cells sorted from PBMCs, taken 23 to 25 months after vaccination. This chain links TRBV11-1 with TRBJ2-1; TRBD2 agrees at 14 bases. The CDR3 spells CASSFYTSTSGRVGAYNEQFF. The CDR3 bases are TGTGCCAGCAGCTTCTACACCTCGACTAGCGGGAGGGTTGGGGCCTACAATGAGCAGTTCTTC.